These 30 T cell receptor beta chains originate from one sample sequenced in a study of T cells in narcolepsy. Libraries were prepared by immunoSEQ multiplex PCR; TCRdb keeps only in-frame clonotypes and omits some of them. The sample lists some 33,000 clones, roughly 90% occurring once. The source material was CD45RA- memory CD4+ T cells from PBMCs. These receptors came from a human donor with narcolepsy.

Notes on this clone: Additional DNA sequences in this sample encode the identical CDR3. The chain combines TRBV5-4 with TRBJ2-7; D is perhaps TRBD1 (5 bases). This CDR3 region has 14 residues. V was trimmed by 3 bases and J by 2 bases, leaving 12 bases between them. From germline, CDR1 is SGHNT and CDR2 YYREEE (reference sequence). CDR3 loop: CASSSRQSPYEQYF. DNA of the CDR3: TGTGCCAGCAGCTCGAGACAGAGTCCCTACGAGCAGTACTTC.

The sample holds one count of this clone. The chain combines TRBV10-2 with TRBJ1-1; no firm D call. The ends were cut back, 6 bases at V and 2 bases at J, with 10 bases in the middle. Germline V gene lookup returns CDR1 WSHSY and CDR2 SAAADI. The CDR3 extends over 13 amino acids. The CDR3 DNA follows: TGCGCCAGCAGCCGGGCCACAAACACTGAAGCTTTCTTT. As protein: CASSRATNTEAFF.

Here the CDR3 reads CASSLGPRQETQYF. CDR3 DNA: TGTGCCAGCAGCTTAGGGCCCCGCCAAGAGACCCAGTACTTC. The J gene is TRBJ2-5, the V gene TRBV11-1; D gene ambiguous. Germline lookup yields CDR1 SGHAT and CDR2 FQDESV (reference sequence). Trimming removed 1 base from V and 1 base from J, with 7 bases in between. This CDR3 spans 14 amino acids.

This chain connects TRBV7-2 to TRBJ2-2, with TRBD2 matching over 13 bases. Germline assignment: CDR1 SGHTA and CDR2 FQGNSA. This CDR3 region has 16 residues. Trimming cost V 7 bases and J 5 bases; bases outside gene matches: 7. CDR3 sequence reads: CASTTPGLAGTGELFF. The CDR3, as DNA: TGTGCCAGCACCACTCCGGGACTAGCGGGGACCGGGGAGCTGTTTTTT.

This rearrangement joins TRBV5-6 to TRBJ1-1, with TRBD1 identical over 7 bases. The germline V gene encodes CDR1 SGHDT and CDR2 YYEEEE. With 4 bases clipped from V and 0 bases from J, the junction kept 6 bases outside the gene matches. The CDR3 is made up of 15 amino acids. CDR3 sequence: CASSALDRMNTEAFF. The CDR3, as DNA: TGTGCCAGCAGCGCCCTGGACAGGATGAACACTGAAGCTTTCTTT. Combining the CDR3 with reference TRBV5-6 and TRBJ1-1 gives the whole variable domain DAGVTQSPTHLIKTRGQQVTLRCSPKSGHDTVSWYQQALGQGPQFIFQYYEEEERQRGNFPDRFSGHQFPNYSSELNVNALLLGDSALYLCASSALDRMNTEAFFGQGTRLTVV.

The chain links TRBV5-1 to TRBJ2-7; 8 nucleotides agree with TRBD1. CDR3 length: 15 residues. J was trimmed by 4 bases and V by 0 bases; bases with no gene match: 6. Germline V gene data show CDR1 as SGHRS and CDR2 as YFSETQ. The CDR3 protein is CASSLVAGGGYEQYF. DNA for the CDR3: TGCGCCAGCAGCTTGGTGGCAGGGGGCGGTTACGAGCAGTACTTC. Full variable domain (outside the CDR3, taken from reference TRBV5-1 and TRBJ2-7): KAGVTQTPRYLIKTRGQQVTLSCSPISGHRSVSWYQQTPGQGLQFLFEYFSETQRNKGNFPGRFSGRQFSNSRSEMNVSTLELGDSALYLCASSLVAGGGYEQYFGPGTRLTVT.

The V and J genes are TRBV11-2 and TRBJ2-2; 7 bases line up with TRBD1. The CDR3 has 16 amino acids. Germline lookup yields CDR1 SGHAT and CDR2 FQNNGV. V lost 5 bases and J lost 4; bases outside the gene matches: 10. The CDR3 DNA reads TGTGCCAGCAGCCCATTGACAGGGAGAGGCACCGGGGAGCTGTTTTTT. This encodes CASSPLTGRGTGELFF.

The CDR3 sequence: CASSSEIYNEQFF. The CDR3 nucleotides are TGTGCCAGCAGCTCTGAGATCTACAATGAGCAGTTCTTC. The gene calls are TRBV11-3 and TRBJ2-1; D remains unclear. This CDR3 has 13 residues. CDR1 and CDR2 (germline): SGHNT, YENEEA. Trimming left V 4 bases short and J 3 bases short, with 7 bases between. Filled out from reference TRBV11-3 and TRBJ2-1, the complete variable domain reads EAGVVQSPRYKIIEKKQPVAFWCNPISGHNTLYWYLQNLGQGPELLIRYENEEAVDDSQLPKDRFSAERLKGVDSTLKIQPAELGDSAVYLCASSSEIYNEQFFGPGTRLTVL.

The chain has TRBV5-1 and TRBJ1-2; possibly TRBD1 for D (6 bases). V shed 0 bases and J shed 2 bases, with 8 bases lying between them. CDR1 and CDR2 from the germline V gene are SGHRS and YFSETQ. This CDR3 is 14 amino acids long. The CDR3 DNA follows: TGCGCCAGCAGCTTGGGACAGGCCAACTATGGCTACACCTTC. Its translation is CASSLGQANYGYTF.

In its sample, this clone was seen a few times. This rearrangement joins TRBV27 to TRBJ1-1, with TRBD1 matching over 7 bases. Germline V CDR1 and CDR2: MNHEY, SMNVEV (reference sequence). Trimming cost V 8 bases and J 10 bases; bases outside gene matches: 16. This CDR3 is 14 amino acids long. CDR3 amino acids: CASSLTGRGRGAFF. In nucleotides, the CDR3 is TGTGCCAGCTCGCTTACGGGCAGGGGGAGGGGAGCTTTCTTT.

V gene TRBV28 combines with J gene TRBJ1-5; D unresolved. Trimming took 6 bases from V and 5 from J, leaving 17 bases between them. CDR1 and CDR2 from the germline V gene are MDHEN and SYDVKM. CDR3 length: 15 amino acids. Written as DNA, the CDR3 is TGTGCCAGCAGGAGGTACACTCCGGCAGATCAGCCCCAGCATTTT. Translation: CASRRYTPADQPQHF.

CDR3 bases: TGTGCCAGCGTACCGGGACCATTGAACACTGAAGCTTTCTTT. Its protein is CASVPGPLNTEAFF. The chain has TRBV5-6 and TRBJ1-1, with a possible D match to TRBD1 (5 bases). Trimming removed 7 bases at V and 0 bases at J, with 13 bases between. This CDR3 has 14 amino acids. The germline gives CDR1 SGHDT, CDR2 YYEEEE.

This clone came up once. The gene calls are TRBV5-1 and TRBJ1-2, with 12 bases that match TRBD1. V shed 4 bases, J shed 4 bases, and the junction held 8 bases outside the gene matches. The CDR3 sequence is 16 residues long. Germline V CDR1 and CDR2: SGHRS, YFSETQ. The CDR3 bases are TGCGCCAGCAGCCCGGCTGGGACAGGGGGCGGCTATGGCTACACCTTC. Translating it yields CASSPAGTGGGYGYTF.

As concerns this clone: The same CDR3 arises from other DNA sequences in this sample as well. V is TRBV7-9 and J is TRBJ1-1; D might be TRBD1 (5 bases). Germline loops: CDR1 SEHNR, CDR2 FQNEAQ (reference sequence). This CDR3 spans 14 amino acids. V shed 4 bases and J shed 4 bases, with 13 bases lying between them. The CDR3 loop is CASSSEGYGTEAFF. The DNA of the CDR3 is TGTGCCAGCAGCTCAGAGGGGTATGGCACTGAAGCTTTCTTT.

The rearrangement uses TRBV7-9 and TRBJ2-2; 7 bases are shared with TRBD1. CDR1 and CDR2 from the germline V gene are SEHNR and FQNEAQ (reference sequence). The CDR3 has 17 amino acids. J was trimmed by 2 bases and V by 6 bases; bases with no gene match: 12. The CDR3 sequence is CASSLFGDRRNTGELFF. The CDR3 nucleotides are TGTGCCAGCAGTTTATTCGGGGACAGAAGAAACACCGGGGAGCTGTTTTTT.

The V call is TRBV5-1, the J call TRBJ2-2, with 8 bases matching TRBD1. V shed 4 bases and J 5 bases; nucleotides not matched to a gene: 1. From germline, CDR1 is SGHRS and CDR2 YFSETQ. This CDR3 is 13 amino acids long. The CDR3 coding sequence is TGCGCCAGCAGCCGGGACAGGACCGGGGAGCTGTTTTTT. It yields the protein CASSRDRTGELFF. The complete variable domain, with remaining parts taken from reference TRBV5-1 and TRBJ2-2, reads KAGVTQTPRYLIKTRGQQVTLSCSPISGHRSVSWYQQTPGQGLQFLFEYFSETQRNKGNFPGRFSGRQFSNSRSEMNVSTLELGDSALYLCASSRDRTGELFFGEGSRLTVL.

The gene calls are TRBV9 and TRBJ2-3, with D unclear. With 1 base removed from V and 4 bases from J, the gap between germline ends came to 10 bases. Germline-derived CDR1 and CDR2 are SGDLS and YYNGEE. The CDR3 sequence is 14 residues long. CDR3 bases: TGTGCCAGCAGCGTAATGGCGATCGCAGATACGCAGTATTTT. Protein product: CASSVMAIADTQYF.

In DNA, the CDR3 is TGTGCCAGCAGCCCTGGCAGAGTAGCACATCAGCCCCAGCATTTT. The encoded protein is CASSPGRVAHQPQHF. The gene calls are TRBV6-1 and TRBJ1-5; D not certain. CDR1 is MNHNS, CDR2 SASEGT, per germline. The CDR3 is 15 residues long. V lost 6 bases and J 5 bases, leaving 17 bases between the germline ends.

This chain joins TRBV6-1 and TRBJ1-5; no firm D call. This CDR3 is built from 15 residues. Trimming took 8 bases from V and 2 from J, leaving 16 bases between them. In germline, CDR1 is MNHNS, CDR2 SASEGT. The DNA of the CDR3 is TGTGCCAGCCATATAGGCAGCTCCGGCAATCAGCCCCAGCATTTT. Translating it yields CASHIGSSGNQPQHF.

This chain uses TRBV27 with TRBJ1-1, with a possible D match to TRBD1 (5 bases). Germline assignment: CDR1 MNHEY and CDR2 SMNVEV (reference sequence). Trimming took off 3 bases at V and 1 base at J, with 9 bases between the two ends. The CDR3 runs to 14 residues. This chain's CDR3 is CASSFGRGNTEAFF. The CDR3 DNA is TGTGCCAGCAGTTTTGGAAGGGGGAACACTGAAGCTTTCTTT.

Turning to this clone: One end of the junction varies from germline; a read error may be responsible. The V and J genes are TRBV10-3 and TRBJ2-5, with D hard to call. From germline, CDR1 is ENHRY and CDR2 SYGVKD. The CDR3 is 13 residues long. CDR3: CAISPKGQGTQYF. DNA of the CDR3: TGTGCCATCAGCCCGAAGGGCCAAGGGACCCAGTACTTC.

This clone was found once. This chain links TRBV27 with TRBJ2-7; possibly TRBD1 or TRBD2 for D (6 bases each). Trimming left V 0 bases short and J 2 bases short, with 11 bases between. The CDR3 length is 15 residues. Germline V gene lookup returns CDR1 MNHEY and CDR2 SMNVEV (reference sequence). The CDR3 DNA reads TGTGCCAGCAGTTTATCGGGGGGCGCCCCCTACGAGCAGTACTTC. Translation gives CASSLSGGAPYEQYF.

V usage is TRBV11-2 and J usage is TRBJ2-3; the match to TRBD2 covers 12 bases. Germline CDR1 is SGHAT and CDR2 is FQNNGV. V shed 5 bases and J 3 bases; nucleotides not matched to a gene: 15. This CDR3 is built from 19 residues. CDR3 coding DNA: TGTGCCAGCAGCCACGGGGGAACTAGCGGGAGGTTAGGGACAGATACGCAGTATTTT. It specifies CASSHGGTSGRLGTDTQYF. Using reference TRBV11-2 and TRBJ2-3 for the parts outside the CDR3, the full variable domain is EAGVAQSPRYKIIEKRQSVAFWCNPISGHATLYWYQQILGQGPKLLIQFQNNGVVDDSQLPKDRFSAERLKGVDSTLKIQPAKLEDSAVYLCASSHGGTSGRLGTDTQYFGPGTRLTVL.

The chain is built from TRBV4-2 and TRBJ2-3; 9 nucleotides line up with TRBD2. Germline lookup yields CDR1 LGHNA and CDR2 YNFKEQ. The CDR3 spans 17 residues. The junction had 8 bases not matched to a gene; V was cut back by 0 bases and J by 4 bases. CDR3 sequence reads: CASSQDDRGGASDTQYF. CDR3 DNA sequence: TGTGCCAGCAGCCAAGATGACCGCGGGGGGGCATCAGATACGCAGTATTTT.

The J gene is TRBJ2-3, the V gene TRBV20-1; no definite D call. The germline V gene encodes CDR1 DFQATT and CDR2 SNEGSKA (reference sequence). The CDR3 length is 10 residues. V was trimmed by 8 bases and J by 1 base, leaving 4 bases between them. This CDR3 reads CSKGTDTQYF. The CDR3 nucleotides read TGCAGTAAGGGCACAGATACGCAGTATTTT.

The genes are TRBV30 and TRBJ1-4; a weak D match, TRBD1 (6 bases). Trimming took off 3 bases at V and 8 bases at J, with 19 bases between the two ends. This CDR3 is built from 15 residues. CDR1 is GTSNPN and CDR2 is SVGIG in the germline V gene (reference sequence). Written as DNA, the CDR3 is TGTGCCTGGAGGAGGACGGTGGGGGCCTGGGAAAAACTGTTTTTT. Amino acids: CAWRRTVGAWEKLFF. Filled out from reference TRBV30 and TRBJ1-4, the complete variable domain reads SQTIHQWPATLVQPVGSPLSLECTVEGTSNPNLYWYRQAAGRGLQLLFYSVGIGQISSEVPQNLSASRPQDRQFILSSKKLLLSDSGFYLCAWRRTVGAWEKLFFGSGTQLSVL.

CDR3 DNA: TGTGCCAGCAGCCGGGGAGGGGGCGACGGCTACACCTTC. This gives the protein CASSRGGGDGYTF. The chain is built from TRBV25-1 and TRBJ1-2; the match to TRBD1 covers 7 bases. CDR1 is MGHDK, CDR2 SYGVNS, per germline. CDR3 length: 13 residues. Trimming took 6 bases from V and 8 from J; bases not matched to a gene: 9.

This chain uses TRBV4-2 with TRBJ1-1; TRBD1 aligns across 8 bases. The CDR3 spans 16 residues. The V and J ends lost 5 bases and 1 base, in that order; junction bases with no gene match: 9. Germline CDR1 and CDR2: LGHNA and YNFKEQ. CDR3 in amino acids: CASSERAGQENTEAFF. The CDR3 coding sequence is TGTGCCAGCAGCGAACGGGCGGGACAGGAGAACACTGAAGCTTTCTTT.

V gene TRBV5-6 combines with J gene TRBJ2-1; D is perhaps TRBD2 (6 bases). V was cut by 0 bases and J by 2 bases, with 9 bases left in between. This CDR3 region has 15 residues. CDR1 and CDR2 (germline): SGHDT, YYEEEE. CDR3 sequence (DNA): TGTGCCAGCAGCTTGGTGGCGGGGCCCTACAATGAGCAGTTCTTC. This encodes CASSLVAGPYNEQFF. Filled out from reference TRBV5-6 and TRBJ2-1, the complete variable domain reads DAGVTQSPTHLIKTRGQQVTLRCSPKSGHDTVSWYQQALGQGPQFIFQYYEEEERQRGNFPDRFSGHQFPNYSSELNVNALLLGDSALYLCASSLVAGPYNEQFFGPGTRLTVL.

The CDR3 spells CASSVATLGESGANVLTF. CDR3 in DNA: TGTGCCAGCAGCGTAGCTACATTGGGGGAATCTGGGGCCAACGTCCTGACTTTC. The J gene is TRBJ2-6, the V gene TRBV9; either TRBD1 or TRBD2 may supply D (5 bases each). Looked up from germline, CDR1 is SGDLS and CDR2 is YYNGEE. This CDR3 is built from 18 residues. V gave up 0 bases and J gave up 1 base, with 14 bases separating them.